These 22 T cell receptor beta chains were all obtained from the same sample, sequenced in a study of T cells in Graves' hyperthyroidism and ophthalmopathy. The TCR beta CDR3 regions underwent amplification using RNA transcripts as the source. The primer set for the first-round RT-PCR of the TCR CDR3 was HTBI. TCRdb ran MiXCR on the multiplex PCR reads and lists one entry per CDR3 protein. The sample contains a few hundred thousand distinct CDR3 sequences, approximately 16% of which appear only once. Sequencing input: blood. The receptors originated from a woman between 55 and 75 years old with Graves' ophthalmopathy.

Ten or more counts support this clonotype. In DNA form, the CDR3 reads TGTGCCAGCAGCTTAGGGCAGGGGTTGGAGACCCAGTACTTC. Amino acid sequence: CASSLGQGLETQYF. The chain employs TRBV11-2 and TRBJ2-5, with D perhaps matching TRBD1 (6 bases). Trimming left V 1 base short and J 5 bases short, with 11 bases between. Per the germline V gene, CDR1 is SGHAT and CDR2 is FQNNGV. The CDR3 extends over 14 amino acids.

The genes are TRBV20-1 and TRBJ2-3; a weak D match, TRBD1 (5 bases). The V and J ends lost 5 bases and 6 bases respectively, with 12 bases between them. CDR1 and CDR2 (germline): DFQATT, SNEGSKA (reference sequence). The CDR3 is 12 residues long. CDR3 region: CSAFGHSDTQYF. The DNA of the CDR3 is TGCAGTGCTTTTGGACATTCGGATACGCAGTATTTT.

This chain joins TRBV4-1 and TRBJ2-1; possible D gene TRBD2, 5 bases. CDR3 length equals 13 residues. V lost 0 bases to trimming and J lost 12 bases, with 12 bases between them. Germline V gene data show CDR1 as MGHRA and CDR2 as YSYEKL. CDR3 in DNA: TGCGCCAGCAGCCAAGATGAATTACTAGGGCAGTTCTTC. This codes for CASSQDELLGQFF.

This clonotype was counted between two and nine times. This sequence joins TRBV6-1 and TRBJ1-6; 8 bases are shared with TRBD1. Unmatched junction bases numbered 13, after V lost 8 bases and J lost 10 bases. CDR3 length: 15 amino acids. Per germline, CDR1 MNHNS and CDR2 SASEGT. CDR3 sequence: CASRYLTGADSPLHF. The DNA of the CDR3 is TGTGCCAGCCGCTACTTGACAGGGGCGGACTCACCCCTCCACTTT.

The V and J genes are TRBV15 and TRBJ2-7, with a weak D call TRBD2 (6 bases). The ends were cut back, 7 bases at V and 0 bases at J, with 7 bases in the middle. This CDR3 contains 12 residues. Germline CDR1 and CDR2: LNHNV and YYDKDF (reference sequence). The CDR3 reads CATKRVSYEQYF. For the CDR3, the DNA is TGTGCCACCAAGCGGGTCTCCTACGAGCAGTACTTC.

There are many counts of this clonotype. The rearrangement joins TRBV28 to TRBJ2-7; 7 bases align to TRBD2. Germline V gene data show CDR1 as MDHEN and CDR2 as SYDVKM. J gave up 1 base and V 5 bases, and 11 bases lay outside the gene matches. This CDR3 has 16 residues. The CDR3 nucleotides read TGTGCCAGCAGTCCTAACTCCCGGGACTATTCCTACGAGCAGTACTTC. Its protein product is CASSPNSRDYSYEQYF.

The table lists this clonotype with many counts. In DNA, the CDR3 is TGTGCCAGCAGCCAAGAGTTGACAGGGCTTCTCTACGAGCAGTACTTC. Translating gives CASSQELTGLLYEQYF. J is TRBJ2-7 and V is TRBV4-2; 7 bases align to TRBD1. Looked up from germline, CDR1 is LGHNA and CDR2 is YNFKEQ. Trimming removed 0 bases from V and 3 bases from J; junction bases left unmatched: 8. The CDR3 length is 16 residues.

This clonotype was seen more than once but under ten times. The V and J genes are TRBV5-4 and TRBJ2-7; TRBD2 aligns across 11 bases. Germline CDR1 reads SGHNT; CDR2 reads YYREEE (reference sequence). With V trimmed by 3 bases and J by 5 bases, 7 bases remained unmatched. CDR3 length: 15 residues. This chain's CDR3 is CASSSPGSGRDEQYF. In DNA, the CDR3 is TGTGCCAGCAGCTCCCCCGGTAGCGGGAGGGACGAGCAGTACTTC.

Only a few counts were recorded for this clonotype. The V and J genes are TRBV5-1 and TRBJ1-5, with D possibly TRBD1 on 5 matching bases. Trimming removed 0 bases at V and 0 bases at J, with 7 bases between. Germline lookup yields CDR1 SGHRS and CDR2 YFSETQ. CDR3 length: 15 residues. The CDR3 spells CASSLGQHSNQPQHF. The CDR3 DNA is TGCGCCAGCAGCTTGGGACAGCATAGCAATCAGCCCCAGCATTTT.

DNA of the CDR3: TGTGCCAGCCACCCCGGGGGAAGTGGAAACACCATATATTTT. Translation gives CASHPGGSGNTIYF. The V call is TRBV28, the J call TRBJ1-3, with a possible D match to TRBD1 (5 bases). Trimming removed 8 bases at V and 3 bases at J, with 14 bases between. This CDR3 contains 14 residues. Germline assignment: CDR1 MDHEN and CDR2 SYDVKM.

This clonotype has ten or more counts. The V gene is TRBV27, the J gene TRBJ2-7; 12 bases line up with TRBD2. CDR1 is MNHEY, CDR2 SMNVEV, per germline (reference sequence). The CDR3 totals 16 residues. V was clipped by 5 bases and J by 2 bases; unmatched bases: 7. CDR3 region: CASSPRLAGATYEQYF. The CDR3 region has the DNA TGTGCCAGCAGTCCGCGACTAGCGGGAGCGACCTACGAGCAGTACTTC.

The V and J genes are TRBV6-2 or TRBV6-3 and TRBJ2-1; 11 positions match TRBD2. The CDR3 totals 18 residues. CDR1 is MNHEY, CDR2 SVGEGT, per germline. V lost 6 bases, J lost 0 bases, and 10 bases stayed unmatched. The CDR3 DNA reads as TGTGCCAGCAGGGGGACTAGCGGACTATGGAGCTCCTACAATGAGCAGTTCTTC. This encodes CASRGTSGLWSSYNEQFF.

Remarks on this clonotype: With a much larger clone just one base away, this may be a read error. The rearrangement uses TRBV5-5 and TRBJ1-5; 9 bases agree with TRBD1. Looked up from germline, CDR1 is SGHKS and CDR2 is YYEKEE (reference sequence). The CDR3 runs 14 residues. Trimming removed 3 bases from V and 4 bases from J; junction bases left unmatched: 2. The CDR3 DNA reads TGTGCCAGCAGCTGGACAGGGGAGAATCAGCCCCAGCATTTT. This gives the protein CASSWTGENQPQHF.

The table lists this clonotype with many counts. The CDR3 region is CSASIAGAPSGANVLTF. For the CDR3, the DNA is TGCAGTGCTTCAATAGCGGGAGCTCCCTCTGGGGCCAACGTCCTGACTTTC. The chain combines TRBV20-1 with TRBJ2-6; 9 bases fit TRBD2. Germline values: CDR1 DFQATT, CDR2 SNEGSKA (reference sequence). V dropped 5 bases and J dropped 0; count of bases not matched to a gene: 8. The CDR3 spans 17 residues.

This clonotype was found many times. The rearrangement joins TRBV11-1 to TRBJ2-3; 7 nucleotides align to TRBD2. Germline CDR1 and CDR2: SGHAT and FQDESV (reference sequence). V dropped 5 bases and J dropped 2; count of bases not matched to a gene: 10. This CDR3 comprises 16 residues. The CDR3 region has the DNA TGTGCCAGCAGCGGCGCCCGGGACTACCACACAGATACGCAGTATTTT. Translating gives CASSGARDYHTDTQYF.

This clonotype was observed a handful of times. The chain joins TRBV5-4 to TRBJ2-1; 7 nucleotides match TRBD2. CDR3 length equals 19 residues. Trimming cost V 3 bases and J 4 bases; bases outside gene matches: 19. Germline-derived CDR1 and CDR2 are SGHNT and YYREEE (reference sequence). CDR3 coding DNA: TGTGCCAGCAGCTCACCGGGACTAACCTACGTCCCAACTTACAATGAGCAGTTCTTC. Translating gives CASSSPGLTYVPTYNEQFF.

This clonotype showed up many times. The V and J genes are TRBV5-1 and TRBJ2-5; tentative D call: TRBD1 (6 bases). The CDR3 extends over 14 amino acids. Germline V lookup: CDR1 SGHRS, CDR2 YFSETQ. Deletions cut 4 bases from V and 0 bases from J, with 10 bases between. CDR3 in DNA: TGCGCCAGCAGCCAGTGGACAGACCAAGAGACCCAGTACTTC. It encodes CASSQWTDQETQYF.

This clonotype was seen only a few times. CDR3 coding DNA: TGTGCCAGCAGTCACGTAGCGGGAAGGGGCGCAGATACGCAGTATTTT. Translation: CASSHVAGRGADTQYF. V gene TRBV27 combines with J gene TRBJ2-3; 8 positions agree with TRBD2. This CDR3 spans 16 amino acids. Germline CDR1 MNHEY, CDR2 SMNVEV (reference sequence). Trimming took 5 bases from V and 4 from J; bases not matched to a gene: 11.

This clonotype was counted at least ten times. The junction and the germline gene differ at one end; a read error may be behind it. The chain couples TRBV9 to TRBJ2-1; 8 bases line up with TRBD2. The germline V gene has CDR1 SGDLS and CDR2 YYNGEE. The CDR3 sequence is 14 residues long. The CDR3 nucleotides are TGCGCCAGCAGCGGGGGATCCTCCTACAATGAGCAGTTCTTC. Its protein is CASSGGSSYNEQFF.

This clonotype was recorded at least ten times. The chain links TRBV20-1 to TRBJ2-6; unclear D gene. Trimming removed 0 bases at V and 1 base at J, with 7 bases between. The CDR3 sequence is 15 residues long. Germline CDR1 and CDR2: DFQATT and SNEGSKA (reference sequence). CDR3 sequence: CSARDISSGANVLTF. The CDR3 DNA sequence: TGCAGTGCTAGAGATATAAGTTCTGGGGCCAACGTCCTGACTTTC.

This clonotype was seen a few times. Possible read error: a much larger clone is one base away. The V call is TRBV11-1, the J call TRBJ2-3, with D possibly matching TRBD1 (6 bases). The CDR3 runs 18 residues. Per germline, CDR1 SGHAT and CDR2 FQDESV (reference sequence). Trimming removed 4 bases from V and 2 bases from J, with 22 bases in between. The CDR3 nucleotides are TGTGCCAGCAGCTCATCCCTGGACTTAACAGGGTCCACAGATACGCAGTATTTT. Translating it yields CASSSSLDLTGSTDTQYF.

This clonotype was counted at least ten times. The CDR3 sequence is CASSLGDRANTEAFF. CDR3 DNA sequence: TGCGCCAGCAGCTTGGGGGACAGGGCGAACACTGAAGCTTTCTTT. This chain joins TRBV5-1 and TRBJ1-1; TRBD1 agrees at 9 bases. V was pared by 0 bases and J by 1 base, with 1 base of the junction left unmatched. Germline CDR1 and CDR2: SGHRS and YFSETQ. CDR3 size: 15 residues.